The rows below give T cell receptor beta chains drawn from one sample of a study of T cells in Graves' hyperthyroidism and ophthalmopathy. MiXCR, run by TCRdb on the multiplex PCR reads, gives a single entry per CDR3 protein. The sample has some 400,000 distinct CDR3 sequences, approximately 13% seen once. The sample taken for sequencing was blood. These receptors were obtained from a man aged 25 to 40 with Graves' hyperthyroidism that later progressed to Graves' ophthalmopathy. The CDR3 runs from the conserved cysteine through the conserved F or W. The D gene is left open where the match is weak. Clone size is given for some rows only: seen once, a few or many times, or a class if the clone is expanded.

j_gene,abundance,d_gene,v_gene,CDR3nt,CDR3aa
TRBJ1-1,many,TRBD1,TRBV28,TGTGCCAGCAGTTTATTTCGGGGGACAGGGGGCCTGACTGAAGCTTTCTTT,CASSLFRGTGGLTEAFF
TRBJ1-2,many,.,TRBV7-2,TGTGCCAGCAGCTCCCTAGCCTTTACCTACACCTTC,CASSSLAFTYTF
TRBJ1-2,.,TRBD1,TRBV12-3/TRBV12-4,TGTGCCAGCAGTGCTTCCGGGACAGGAGGCTATGGCTACACCTTC,CASSASGTGGYGYTF
TRBJ2-7,many,.,TRBV5-1,TGCGCCAGCAGCTTACAACCGGGGACCGAAACCTACGAGCAGTACTTC,CASSLQPGTETYEQYF
TRBJ1-5,.,TRBD1,TRBV18,TGTGCCAGCTCACCACCGGGACAGAACAATCAGCCCCAGCATTTT,CASSPPGQNNQPQHF
TRBJ1-1,many,TRBD1,TRBV2,TGTGCCAGCGGGACAGGTGGCACTGAAGCTTTCTTT,CASGTGGTEAFF
TRBJ1-4,many,TRBD1,TRBV28,TGTGCCAGCAGTTTACGGGACAGGGGGCGTCAAAAACTGTTTTTT,CASSLRDRGRQKLFF
TRBJ2-4,.,TRBD1,TRBV6-2/TRBV6-3,TGTGCCAGCAGCGGACAGGGGGACATTCAGTACTTC,CASSGQGDIQYF
TRBJ2-1,.,TRBD1,TRBV28,TGTGCCAGCAGTCCTGGGACAGGTTTGAACAATGAGCAGTTCTTC,CASSPGTGLNNEQFF
TRBJ2-2,.,.,TRBV20-1,TGCAGTGCTAGACCCACGGGGAACACCGGGGAGCTGTTTTTT,CSARPTGNTGELFF
TRBJ1-5,many,.,TRBV6-6,TGTGCCAGCAGTTACGTCCCTCATCAGCCCCAGCATTTT,CASSYVPHQPQHF
TRBJ1-2,many,.,TRBV12-3/TRBV12-4,TGTGCCAGCAGTCCCCGGAGGACACCAAGAAACTATGGCTACACCTTC,CASSPRRTPRNYGYTF
TRBJ2-1,many,.,TRBV18,TGTGCCAGCTCACAGGGGAATGAGCAGTTCTTC,CASSQGNEQFF
TRBJ1-4,many,.,TRBV3-1,TGTGCCAGCAGCCAGAGGGACAATAATGAAAAACTGTTTTTT,CASSQRDNNEKLFF
TRBJ2-7,.,.,TRBV30,TGTGCCTGGGGGTCAGGGAGGGAGCAGTACTTC,CAWGSGREQYF
TRBJ2-2,many,.,TRBV2,TGTGCCAGCAGGGACTTTAACACCGGGGAGCTGTTTTTT,CASRDFNTGELFF
TRBJ2-3,many,.,TRBV24-1,TGTGCCACCAGTGATGGACGGTCTAGCACAGATACGCAGTATTTT,CATSDGRSSTDTQYF
TRBJ1-5,many,.,TRBV20-1,TGCAGTGCTAGAAGGCAGGGATCCCGTTACAATCAGCCCCAGCATTTT,CSARRQGSRYNQPQHF
TRBJ1-1,many,.,TRBV10-3,TGTGCCACCATGGGACAGAACACTGAAGCTTTCTTT,CATMGQNTEAFF
TRBJ1-5,many,.,TRBV28,TGTGCCAGCAGTTCTGGACACTATAGCAATCAGCCCCAGCATTTT,CASSSGHYSNQPQHF
TRBJ2-3,many,TRBD2,TRBV6-1,TGTGCCAGCAGTTCTCAACTAGCGGATACGCAGTATTTT,CASSSQLADTQYF
TRBJ2-3,.,.,TRBV20-1,TGCAGTGCCCACCGTCCAAGCACAGATACGCAGTATTTT,CSAHRPSTDTQYF
TRBJ2-7,many,.,TRBV29-1,TGCAGCGTTGGTCGCGGAAACTACGAGCAGTACTTC,CSVGRGNYEQYF
TRBJ2-2,few,.,TRBV28,TGTGCCAGCGCCTCCCTAGGTAGCGGTAACACCGGGGAGCTGTTTTTT,CASASLGSGNTGELFF
TRBJ2-5,.,TRBD1,TRBV15,TGTGCCACCAGCAAGACAGGGACCTTGCTACAAGAGACCCAGTACTTC,CATSKTGTLLQETQYF
TRBJ2-4,few,.,TRBV12-3/TRBV12-4,TGTGCCAGCAGTTTTGGGGCGGGTCCAGAGTACTTC,CASSFGAGPEYF
TRBJ2-7,many,TRBD2,TRBV5-1,TGCGCCAGCAGATTGGGGACTAGCGTTACCTACGAGCAGTACTTC,CASRLGTSVTYEQYF
TRBJ2-5,few,.,TRBV3-1,TGTGCCAGCAGCCAAGCGGAGTACCAAGAGACCCAGTACTTC,CASSQAEYQETQYF
TRBJ1-2,many,.,TRBV28,TGTGCCAGCCAAATATCGGGACATTCTGGCGATGGCTACACCTTC,CASQISGHSGDGYTF
TRBJ2-1,many,.,TRBV7-2,TGTGCCAGCAGCTTCGACGTTAGCTCCTACAATGAGCAGTTCTTC,CASSFDVSSYNEQFF
TRBJ1-5,many,.,TRBV6-1,TGTGCCAGCAGTCGAAGGGGGGATCAGCCCCAGCATTTT,CASSRRGDQPQHF
TRBJ2-3,few,TRBD2,TRBV9,TGTGCCAGCAGCTCTAGCGGGTCGTACACAGATACGCAGTATTTT,CASSSSGSYTDTQYF
TRBJ2-3,many,.,TRBV28,TGTGCCAGCAGTCGATACCGCGAGGGCACAGATACGCAGTATTTT,CASSRYREGTDTQYF
TRBJ1-1,many,.,TRBV20-1,TGCAGTGCAAGGTGGGAGCTGTTTGAAGCTTTCTTT,CSARWELFEAFF
TRBJ1-1,many,.,TRBV5-1,TGCGCCAGCAGCTTGGGAGGAGGGGGGGTCACTGAAGCTTTCTTT,CASSLGGGGVTEAFF
TRBJ2-2,.,.,TRBV28,TGTGCCAGCAGTTTTTCAGGGAGTTCGAACACCGGGGAGCTGTTTTTT,CASSFSGSSNTGELFF
TRBJ2-7,many,.,TRBV11-2,TGTGCCAGCAGCTTAGAGTCGGGGGGCGGGTTCTACGAGCAGTACTTC,CASSLESGGGFYEQYF
TRBJ2-2,.,TRBD1,TRBV2,TGTGCCAGCACTGGCGGGACAGGGGACACCGGGGAGCTGTTTTTT,CASTGGTGDTGELFF
TRBJ2-1,.,.,TRBV19,TGTACCATCTACGAGCAGTTCTTC,CTIYEQFF
TRBJ2-5,.,.,TRBV7-9,TGTGCCAGCAGCGGACAGAACCAAGAGACCCAGTACTTC,CASSGQNQETQYF
TRBJ1-5,many,.,TRBV15,TGTGCCACCAGCAGAGTTGACAGTTTGTTCAATCAGCCCCAGCATTTT,CATSRVDSLFNQPQHF
TRBJ1-4,few,.,TRBV6-2/TRBV6-3,TGTGCCAGCAGTGACCAGCCGACATGGCAGGAAAAACTGTTTTTT,CASSDQPTWQEKLFF
TRBJ2-5,few,TRBD2,TRBV6-2/TRBV6-3,TGTGCCAGCAGTCCTTTATCCCGGGACTACAAGAAAACCCAGTACTTC,CASSPLSRDYKKTQYF
TRBJ2-1,many,TRBD2,TRBV12-5,TGTGCTAGTGGTTTGGCATCTAGCGGGGCTTACAATGAGCAGTTCTTC,CASGLASSGAYNEQFF
TRBJ1-1,.,.,TRBV29-1,TGCAGCGTTGCCCAAGACAGTTCAAGGGGGGCTTTCTTT,CSVAQDSSRGAFF
TRBJ1-2,many,.,TRBV2,TGTGCCAGCAGTGATACCAGGCCCTATGGCTACACCTTC,CASSDTRPYGYTF
TRBJ1-1,few,.,TRBV5-1,TGCGCCGGCAGAGTAAATGAGGGGCCGATGAACACTGAAGCTTTCTTT,CAGRVNEGPMNTEAFF
TRBJ1-5,many,TRBD1,TRBV6-1,TGTGCCAGCAGGACAGGGTGGGGGAATCAGCCCCAGCATTTT,CASRTGWGNQPQHF
TRBJ2-7,.,.,TRBV12-3/TRBV12-4,TGTGCCAGCAGTTTGCCGGGACCCCAGAACTACGAGCAGTACTTC,CASSLPGPQNYEQYF
TRBJ2-2,.,.,TRBV19,TGTGCCAGTAGTACCGAAGGGGGGCCCCTCACCGGGGAGCTGTTTTTT,CASSTEGGPLTGELFF
TRBJ2-3,many,.,TRBV7-2,TGTGCCAGCAGCTTCACATTAGGGCTGGAAGATACGCAGTATTTT,CASSFTLGLEDTQYF